A selection of T cell receptor beta chains follows, all from one sample in a study of T cells after posttransplantation cyclophosphamide. TCRdb's table, derived via immunoSEQ multiplex PCR, lists solely in-frame clones and lacks some. The repertoire consists of about 16,000 clones, with 92% occurring once and the leading ten covering approximately 0.54%. The input for sequencing was CD4+ T cells sorted from blood, taken after allogeneic stem cell transplant with posttransplant cyclophosphamide. Every receptor here comes from a male patient between 60 and 69 years old who received an allogeneic stem cell transplant from a related donor and was CMV-positive. The graft donor may be the source of some T cells. The CDR3 runs from the conserved cysteine through the conserved F or W. The order of the fields is D gene, clone size, J gene, CDR3 length, V gene, CDR3 DNA, CDR3 protein. D genes are given only for firm matches. The listing skips clone size in some rows; elsewhere it reads once, few, many or a size class.

>-|-|TRBJ1-1|15|TRBV6-5
TGTGCCAGCAGTTACCAGGGACGGGGGGGCACTGAAGCTTTCTTT
CASSYQGRGGTEAFF
>TRBD1|-|TRBJ2-1|15|TRBV9
TGTGCCAGCAGCGCCGGGGGACAGGGGTACAATGAGCAGTTCTTC
CASSAGGQGYNEQFF
>-|-|TRBJ1-5|13|TRBV7-2
TGTGCCAGCAGCTTAGACGGTAATCAGCCCCAGCATTTT
CASSLDGNQPQHF
>-|-|TRBJ1-1|14|TRBV7-3
TGTGCCAGCAGCTTAGAGGGAGGGGGAGCTGAAGCTTTCTTT
CASSLEGGGAEAFF
>-|-|TRBJ1-1|13|TRBV5-1
TGCGCCAGCAGCAGTACAGGGAATACTGAAGCTTTCTTT
CASSSTGNTEAFF
>-|once|TRBJ1-1|13|TRBV4-2
TGTGCCAGCAGCCTCCAGGGAAACACTGAAGCTTTCTTT
CASSLQGNTEAFF
>TRBD2|-|TRBJ2-5|17|TRBV5-1
TGCGCCAGCAGCCCGGGGACTAGCGGGGGGACGCGGGAGACCCAGTACTTC
CASSPGTSGGTRETQYF
>TRBD2|-|TRBJ2-1|16|TRBV7-6
TGTGCCAGCAGCCTCCCCCCCGGGACTAGCGGGGGGCAGCAGTTCTTC
CASSLPPGTSGGQQFF
>-|-|TRBJ1-2|14|TRBV19
TGTGCCAGTAGTATAGCCCTGGCAAGGGGCGGCTACACCTTC
CASSIALARGGYTF
>TRBD2|-|TRBJ2-5|15|TRBV7-3
TGTGCCAGCAGCCTCGCGGGAGCGACCCAAGAGACCCAGTACTTC
CASSLAGATQETQYF
>-|-|TRBJ2-4|15|TRBV5-1
TGCGCCAGCTTCGACAGGACATTAGCCAAAAACATTCAGTACTTC
CASFDRTLAKNIQYF
>TRBD1|-|TRBJ2-2|15|TRBV2
TGTGCCAGCAGCCCGAAGGGGACAGGGAAGGGGGAGCTGTTTTTT
CASSPKGTGKGELFF
>-|-|TRBJ1-5|14|TRBV27
TGTGCCAGCAGTGTACAGGGCGGCGGTCAGCCCCAGCATTTT
CASSVQGGGQPQHF
>-|-|TRBJ1-4|15|TRBV16
TGTGCCAGCAGCCGGTTCAGAACAACTAATGAAAAACTGTTTTTT
CASSRFRTTNEKLFF
>-|-|TRBJ2-2|15|TRBV5-8
TGTGCCAGCAGCCCTTCAACGGGGTTCCCCGGGGAGCTGTTTTTT
CASSPSTGFPGELFF
>-|-|TRBJ2-2|17|TRBV21-1
-
CASRDLAVGAGTGELFF
>TRBD2|-|TRBJ2-1|12|TRBV29-1
TGCACCGGGGGGGGCCGAAGCAATGAGCAGTTCTTC
CTGGGRSNEQFF
>TRBD1|once|TRBJ2-7|15|TRBV14
TGTGCCAGCAGCCAAGGACAGGGGATCAACTACGAGCAGTACTTC
CASSQGQGINYEQYF
>TRBD1|-|TRBJ1-1|15|TRBV2
TGTGCCAGCAGTGATAAGACAGGGGGGAACACTGAAGCTTTCTTT
CASSDKTGGNTEAFF
>TRBD1|-|TRBJ1-1|16|TRBV28
TGTGCCAGCAGTACGACAGGGCTATCTCTGAACACTGAAGCTTTCTTT
CASSTTGLSLNTEAFF
>TRBD2|-|TRBJ2-5|14|TRBV7-2
TGTGCCAGCAGCTTAGGACTAGCTTTTGAGACCCAGTACTTC
CASSLGLAFETQYF
>TRBD1|-|TRBJ2-2|15|TRBV6-6
TGTGCCAGCAGTAAGGGACAGGGGGTAACCGGGGAGCTGTTTTTT
CASSKGQGVTGELFF
>-|-|TRBJ1-2|16|TRBV7-2
TGTGCCAGCAGCTTAGGGGGGGTCCTAGCGAACTATGGCTACACCTTC
CASSLGGVLANYGYTF
>-|-|TRBJ1-3|15|TRBV28
TGTGCCAGCAGTTATCAACAGGGAACTGGAAACACCATATATTTT
CASSYQQGTGNTIYF
>TRBD1|few|TRBJ2-2|15|TRBV6-5
TGTGCCAGCAGTGTTGGGACAGGGATCACCGGGGAGCTGTTTTTT
CASSVGTGITGELFF
>TRBD2|-|TRBJ2-7|13|TRBV19
TGTGCCAGTAGTATGCTACTAGCGGGCGAGCAGTACTTC
CASSMLLAGEQYF
>TRBD2|once|TRBJ2-3|16|TRBV6-1
TGTGCCAGCAGTGAAGAGAGAGCGGGGGGTCGGAATACGCAGTATTTT
CASSEERAGGRNTQYF
>-|-|TRBJ2-1|14|TRBV2
TGTGCCAGCAGTGGGCAGGGGATCAACAATGAGCAGTTCTTC
CASSGQGINNEQFF
>-|-|TRBJ2-5|13|TRBV11-2
TGTGCCAGCAGCTTACTGACAGAAGAGACCCAGTACTTC
CASSLLTEETQYF
>-|-|TRBJ1-2|13|TRBV28
TGTGCCAGCAGTTCTGCAGGGAACTATGGCTACACCTTC
CASSSAGNYGYTF
>TRBD1|once|TRBJ1-5|15|TRBV28
TGTGCCAGCAGTAGATACAGGGGGAGCAATCAGCCCCAGCATTTT
CASSRYRGSNQPQHF
>-|once|TRBJ1-3|17|TRBV19
TGTGCCAGTAGCTTCCATCCCTCGGACACCTCTGGAAACACCATATATTTT
CASSFHPSDTSGNTIYF
>TRBD2|-|TRBJ2-3|17|TRBV18
TGTGCCAGCTCACCACCTCTAGCGGGGGAGAGCACAGATACGCAGTATTTT
CASSPPLAGESTDTQYF
>TRBD1|-|TRBJ1-2|16|TRBV18
TGTGCCAGCTCACCCTCGACCGGACAGGCTAACTATGGCTACACCTTC
CASSPSTGQANYGYTF
>TRBD2|once|TRBJ2-1|16|TRBV6-1
TGTGCCAGCAGTGTCTCTAGCGGGGGGCCCTACAATGAGCAGTTCTTC
CASSVSSGGPYNEQFF
>TRBD1|-|TRBJ2-3|16|TRBV18
TGTGCCAGCTCACCAGGACAGGGGACACCCCATGGTACGCAGTATTTT
CASSPGQGTPHGTQYF
>-|-|TRBJ2-2|15|TRBV5-4
TGTGCCGCCGCCCCGGCACCCGGAGCCACCGGGGAGCTGTTTTTT
CAAAPAPGATGELFF
>TRBD1|once|TRBJ1-4|15|TRBV6-5
TGTGCCAGCAGTTACTCGGGGACAGGGTCGTCGAAACTGTTTTTT
CASSYSGTGSSKLFF
>-|-|TRBJ2-5|12|TRBV10-3
TGTGCCTCCGGGACTGCCCAAGAGACCCAGTACTTC
CASGTAQETQYF
>-|few|TRBJ1-2|16|TRBV25-1
TGTGCCAGCCGAAGGATCCAGGGCCGGAGGGATTATGGCTACACCTTC
CASRRIQGRRDYGYTF
>-|-|TRBJ2-2|13|TRBV11-2
TGTGCCAGCAGCTTACAGAACACCGGGGAGCTGTTTTTT
CASSLQNTGELFF
>TRBD1|-|TRBJ2-7|13|TRBV29-1
TGCAGCGTTGACACAGGGGGCTCTTACGAGCAGTACTTC
CSVDTGGSYEQYF
>-|-|TRBJ1-2|14|TRBV10-3
TGTGCCATCAGTGATCCAGGCCTAAATGAGGGCTACACCTTC
CAISDPGLNEGYTF
>-|few|TRBJ1-2|14|TRBV5-5
TGTGCCAGCAGCTTGGATACGGGAGACTATGGCTACACCTTC
CASSLDTGDYGYTF
>-|-|TRBJ2-2|16|TRBV2
TGTGCCAGCAGTGAATACGATAGGGGTGCTACCGGGGAGCTGTTTTTT
CASSEYDRGATGELFF
>TRBD2|once|TRBJ2-1|15|TRBV19
TGTGCCAGTTACGGGGGGGGCGGATCCTACAATGAGCAGTTCTTC
CASYGGGGSYNEQFF
>-|-|TRBJ1-2|15|TRBV5-6
TGTGCCAGCAGCTTGGCAGGGTCGGGTGCCTATGGCTACACCTTC
CASSLAGSGAYGYTF
>-|-|TRBJ1-2|15|TRBV18
TGTGCCAGCTCACCCCAATCAGCGGGCTCATATGGCTACACCTTC
CASSPQSAGSYGYTF
>TRBD1|-|TRBJ1-6|17|TRBV7-9
TGTGCCAGCAGCTTAGTGGGTCGAGGACAGGTTAATTCCCCCCTCCACTTT
CASSLVGRGQVNSPLHF
>-|once|TRBJ2-2|14|TRBV5-1
TGCGCCAGCAGCCAATCAGGGATCACCGGGGAGCTGTTTTTT
CASSQSGITGELFF
>-|-|TRBJ1-2|13|TRBV28
TGTGCCACCAGGGAGGGTTCTTACTATGGCTACACCTTC
CATREGSYYGYTF
>-|once|TRBJ2-5|11|TRBV20-1
TGCAGTGCTAGAGGGGCTGAGACCCAGTACTTC
CSARGAETQYF
>-|-|TRBJ2-1|13|TRBV5-1
TGCGCCAGCAGCTTGGACAGGGACAATGAGCAGTTCTTC
CASSLDRDNEQFF
>-|-|TRBJ2-3|15|TRBV5-1
TGCGCCAGCAGCCCGCCGGACATCATTGCAGATACGCAGTATTTT
CASSPPDIIADTQYF
>-|-|TRBJ2-3|14|TRBV15
TGTGCCACCAGCTTACGGGAGAGCACAGATACGCAGTATTTT
CATSLRESTDTQYF
>-|-|TRBJ2-5|13|TRBV5-1
TGCGCCAGCAGCTCGGAGGGGAAAGAGACCCAGTACTTC
CASSSEGKETQYF
>TRBD1|-|TRBJ2-2|18|TRBV19
TGTGCCAGTAGTATCTTGACAGGGGGCCTCCTGGAGGTCGGGGAGCTGTTTTTT
CASSILTGGLLEVGELFF
>-|once|TRBJ1-2|13|TRBV6-1
TGTGCCAGCAGTGAAGGGTCGGGCTATGGCTACACCTTC
CASSEGSGYGYTF
>TRBD1|-|TRBJ1-6|16|TRBV5-1
TGCGCCAGCAGCTTGGCCGCCGGGACAGGGGATTCACCCCTCCACTTT
CASSLAAGTGDSPLHF